Listed here are 10 T cell receptor beta chains from one sample, sequenced in a study of blood T cell repertoires in COVID-19. Sequencing used immunoSEQ multiplex PCR; TCRdb keeps in-frame clones, though not all of them. The table records fewer than 150,000 clones, 75% to 90% of them present only once. The source material was peripheral blood. These receptors all stem from a human donor in a cohort sampled during active COVID-19.

The V gene is TRBV30, the J gene TRBJ1-1, with D possibly TRBD1 on 5 matching bases. The germline CDR1 and CDR2 sequences are GTSNPN and SVGIG (reference sequence). CDR3 size: 14 residues. The V end was cut by 2 bases, the J end by 4 bases, with 14 bases between. CDR3 sequence: CAWSLAITGTEAFF. The CDR3 DNA is TGTGCCTGGAGTTTGGCCATAACAGGCACTGAAGCTTTCTTT. Filled out from reference TRBV30 and TRBJ1-1, the complete variable domain reads SQTIHQWPATLVQPVGSPLSLECTVEGTSNPNLYWYRQAAGRGLQLLFYSVGIGQISSEVPQNLSASRPQDRQFILSSKKLLLSDSGFYLCAWSLAITGTEAFFGQGTRLTVV.

This chain's CDR3 is CASSKGLAGGGAYNEQFF. The DNA of the CDR3 is TGTGCCAGCAGTAAGGGACTAGCGGGAGGGGGGGCCTACAATGAGCAGTTCTTC. The chain is built from TRBV11-3 and TRBJ2-1; 16 bases agree with TRBD2. Trimming took 6 bases from V and 2 from J; bases not matched to a gene: 7. CDR1 and CDR2 from the germline V gene are SGHNT and YENEEA. This CDR3 comprises 18 residues.

V usage is TRBV10-2 and J usage is TRBJ2-1; 9 bases map to TRBD2. The V segment lost 2 bases and the J segment 6 bases; nucleotides outside the gene matches: 2. This CDR3 comprises 14 residues. Per the germline V gene, CDR1 is WSHSY and CDR2 is SAAADI. CDR3 sequence (DNA): TGCGCCAGCAGTGAGGCGGGGGGGACCAATGAGCAGTTCTTC. The encoded protein is CASSEAGGTNEQFF.

This rearrangement joins TRBV25-1 to TRBJ2-7, with D possibly TRBD2 on 6 matching bases. Trimming stripped 3 bases from V and 4 bases from J, with 13 bases between. This CDR3 has 14 amino acids. The germline gives CDR1 MGHDK, CDR2 SYGVNS. CDR3 in amino acids: CASSDLGGSYEQYF. The CDR3 nucleotides are TGTGCCAGCAGTGATTTGGGGGGATCGTACGAGCAGTACTTC.

The V call is TRBV15, the J call TRBJ1-2; D may be TRBD1 (6 bases). This CDR3 has 14 residues. Germline V gives CDR1 LNHNV, CDR2 YYDKDF (reference sequence). The germline V and J ends were trimmed by 7 bases and 2 bases, with 14 bases remaining between them. The CDR3 coding sequence is TGTGCCACCACCAGGGACATTACAAACTATGGCTACACCTTC. Translation: CATTRDITNYGYTF.

V gene TRBV19 combines with J gene TRBJ1-1; 7 bases map to TRBD1. CDR1 is LNHDA and CDR2 is SQIVND in the germline V gene (reference sequence). With V trimmed by 6 bases and J by 3 bases, 4 bases remained unmatched. This CDR3 comprises 13 residues. CDR3 residues: CASRKDRDTEAFF. CDR3 nucleotide sequence: TGTGCCAGTAGGAAAGACAGGGACACTGAAGCTTTCTTT.

This clone was observed once. The V call is TRBV7-6, the J call TRBJ1-2; D call uncertain. Germline CDR1 is SGHVS and CDR2 is FNYEAQ. The CDR3 is made up of 13 amino acids. V lost 1 base and J lost 4, with 7 bases in between. CDR3 residues: CASSLGGIYGYTF. Here the CDR3 DNA reads TGTGCCAGCAGCTTAGGAGGAATCTATGGCTACACCTTC.

The chain employs TRBV5-1 and TRBJ1-1; D is perhaps TRBD1 (5 bases). Germline CDR1 reads SGHRS; CDR2 reads YFSETQ. This CDR3 comprises 16 residues. V was clipped by 0 bases and J by 1 base, with 13 bases between them. DNA for the CDR3: TGCGCCAGCAGCTTGGTTCCGGGCAGGGAGAACACTGAAGCTTTCTTT. Translating gives CASSLVPGRENTEAFF. Complete variable domain (other parts from reference TRBV5-1 and TRBJ1-1): KAGVTQTPRYLIKTRGQQVTLSCSPISGHRSVSWYQQTPGQGLQFLFEYFSETQRNKGNFPGRFSGRQFSNSRSEMNVSTLELGDSALYLCASSLVPGRENTEAFFGQGTRLTVV.

This chain joins TRBV4-3 and TRBJ2-7; 9 bases line up with TRBD1. The CDR3 runs to 13 residues. Germline V CDR1 and CDR2: LGHNA, YSLEER. The V segment lost 4 bases and the J segment 5 bases; nucleotides outside the gene matches: 3. The chain's CDR3 is CASSPRTGDEQYF. CDR3 nucleotides: TGCGCCAGCAGCCCTCGGACAGGGGACGAGCAGTACTTC.

The chain combines TRBV24-1 with TRBJ1-2; the match to TRBD1 covers 11 bases. This CDR3 is built from 16 residues. V gave up 5 bases and J gave up 7 bases; unmatched junction bases: 11. Looked up from germline, CDR1 is KGHDR and CDR2 is SFDVKD. The CDR3 DNA is TGTGCCACCAGTGCTGCGATCCCGGGGACAGGGGGTGGCTACACCTTC. Its translation: CATSAAIPGTGGGYTF.